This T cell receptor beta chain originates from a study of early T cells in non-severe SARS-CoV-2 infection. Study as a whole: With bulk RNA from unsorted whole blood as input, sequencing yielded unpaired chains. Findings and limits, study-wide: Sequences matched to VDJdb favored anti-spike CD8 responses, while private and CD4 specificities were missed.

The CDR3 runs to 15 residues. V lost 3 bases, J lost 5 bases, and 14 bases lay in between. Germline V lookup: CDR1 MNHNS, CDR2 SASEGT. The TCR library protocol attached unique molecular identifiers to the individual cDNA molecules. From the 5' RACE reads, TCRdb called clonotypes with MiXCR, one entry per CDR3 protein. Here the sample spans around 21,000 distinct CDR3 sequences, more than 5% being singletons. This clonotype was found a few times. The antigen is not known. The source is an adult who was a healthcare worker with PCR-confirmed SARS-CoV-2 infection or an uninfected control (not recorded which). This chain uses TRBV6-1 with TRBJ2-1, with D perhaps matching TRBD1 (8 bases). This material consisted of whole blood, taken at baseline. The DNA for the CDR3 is TGTGCCAGCAGTGATGGACAGGGAGGGAACAATGAGCAGTTCTTC. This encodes CASSDGQGGNNEQFF.